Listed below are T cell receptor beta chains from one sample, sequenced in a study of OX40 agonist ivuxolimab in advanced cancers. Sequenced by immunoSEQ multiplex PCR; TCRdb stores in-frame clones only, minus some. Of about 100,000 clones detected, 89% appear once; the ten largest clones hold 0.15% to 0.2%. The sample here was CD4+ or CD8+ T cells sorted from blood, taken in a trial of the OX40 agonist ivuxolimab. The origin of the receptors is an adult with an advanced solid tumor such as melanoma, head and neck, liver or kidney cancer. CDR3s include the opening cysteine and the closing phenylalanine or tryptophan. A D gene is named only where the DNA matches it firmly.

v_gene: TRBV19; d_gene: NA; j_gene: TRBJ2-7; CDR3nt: TGTGCCAGTAGTATGCGGGTAGGGTCCTACGAGCAGTACTTC; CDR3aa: CASSMRVGSYEQYF
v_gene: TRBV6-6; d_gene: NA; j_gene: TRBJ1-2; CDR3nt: TGTGCCAGCAGAACGGGGGGCTCTAACTATGGCTACACCTTC; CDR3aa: CASRTGGSNYGYTF
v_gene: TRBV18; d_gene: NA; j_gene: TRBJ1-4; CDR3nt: TGTGCCAGCTCACCACAAGGGGCGGCGGGAGAAAAACTGTTTTTT; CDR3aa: CASSPQGAAGEKLFF
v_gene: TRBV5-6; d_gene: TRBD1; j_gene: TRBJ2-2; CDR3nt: TGTGCCAGCAGCCTTTCGGGACAGAGTATGAACACCGGGGAGCTGTTTTTT; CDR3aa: CASSLSGQSMNTGELFF
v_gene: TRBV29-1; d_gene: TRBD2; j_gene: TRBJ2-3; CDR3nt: TGCAGCGTTGGGGGCGGGAGGGGGATAGATACGCAGTATTTT; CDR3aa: CSVGGGRGIDTQYF
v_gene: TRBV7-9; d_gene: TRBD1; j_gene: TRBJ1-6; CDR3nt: TGTGCCAGCAGCTCGGGACAGCATAATTCACCCCTCCACTTT; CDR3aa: CASSSGQHNSPLHF
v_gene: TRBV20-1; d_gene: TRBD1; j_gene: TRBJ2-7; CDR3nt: TGCAGTGATAGACAGGGTCCCGACTTC; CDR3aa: CSDRQGPDF
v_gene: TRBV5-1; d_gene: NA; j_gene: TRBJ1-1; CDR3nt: TGCGCCAGCAGCTTGGCCCCTCAGAACACTGAAGCTTTCTTT; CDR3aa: CASSLAPQNTEAFF
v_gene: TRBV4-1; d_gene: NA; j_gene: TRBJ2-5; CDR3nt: TGCGCCAGCAGCCAAGAACTCGTCCAAGAGACCCAGTACTTC; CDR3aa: CASSQELVQETQYF
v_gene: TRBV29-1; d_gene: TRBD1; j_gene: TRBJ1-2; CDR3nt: TGCAGCGTGGTGCGGAGACAGGGGGCCAGAGGCTACACCTTC; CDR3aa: CSVVRRQGARGYTF
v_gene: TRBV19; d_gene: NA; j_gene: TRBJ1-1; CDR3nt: TGTGCCAGTAGTTTTGGATCTGAAGCTTTCTTT; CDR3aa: CASSFGSEAFF
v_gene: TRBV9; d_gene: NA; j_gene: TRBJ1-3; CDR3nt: TGTGCCAGCAGCCCCGCGGGGCACACCATATATTTT; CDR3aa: CASSPAGHTIYF
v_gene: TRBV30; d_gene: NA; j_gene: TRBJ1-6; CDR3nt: TGTGCCTGGACACCCCATTCCGATTCACCCCTCCACTTT; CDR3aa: CAWTPHSDSPLHF
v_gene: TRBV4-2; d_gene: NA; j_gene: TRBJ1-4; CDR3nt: TGTGCCAGCAGCCAAGAGGCACAGCCGGATGAAAAACTGTTTTTT; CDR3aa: CASSQEAQPDEKLFF
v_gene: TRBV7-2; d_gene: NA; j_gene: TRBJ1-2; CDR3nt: TGTGCCAGCAGCTTAGGACGGGCCGATGGCTACACCTTC; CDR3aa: CASSLGRADGYTF
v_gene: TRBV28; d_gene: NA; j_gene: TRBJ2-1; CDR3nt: TGTGCCAGCAGTTTCAACGGCGACCTGGGGTACAATGAGCAGTTCTTC; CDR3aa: CASSFNGDLGYNEQFF